Listed below are T cell receptor beta chains from one sample, sequenced in a study of vaccination effects on CD4 cells after COVID-19. Libraries were prepared by immunoSEQ multiplex PCR; TCRdb keeps only in-frame clonotypes and omits some of them. The repertoire holds approximately 74,000 clones, 65% to 80% seen once, with less than 3% in the top ten. These receptors lack a known antigen. The sequencing here drew on CD4+ T cells from PBMCs cultured with HCoV-NL63 spike peptides, taken before COVID-19 vaccination. These TCRs come from a human donor who received a COVID-19 vaccine. CDR3s include the opening cysteine and the closing phenylalanine or tryptophan. A D gene is named only where the DNA matches it firmly.

>TRBJ2-1|11|TRBV6-4|.
CASREGGEQFF
>TRBJ2-2|15|TRBV30|.
CAWSVWGANTGELFF
>TRBJ1-2|15|TRBV6-5|.
CASSYSGGLGYGYTF
>TRBJ1-5|14|TRBV28|.
CASSLLQSNQPQHF
>TRBJ1-1|12|TRBV7-2|.
CASSNQGFGAFF
>TRBJ2-3|15|TRBV6-5|.
CASSYSNDRGDTQYF
>TRBJ2-3|17|TRBV9|.
CASSVGSGQVPPGTQYF
>TRBJ1-5|14|TRBV6-2/TRBV6-3|.
CASSYLGVNQPQHF
>TRBJ1-1|15|TRBV29-1|TRBD1
CSVGDRTGANTEAFF
>TRBJ2-1|13|TRBV6-5|.
CASSYTWNNEQFF
>TRBJ1-2|12|TRBV6-5|.
CASRRGNYGYTF
>TRBJ2-1|16|TRBV19|.
CASSIRAGHSYNEQFF
>TRBJ1-2|13|TRBV6-5|TRBD1
CASSYDRGHGYTF
>TRBJ1-3|16|TRBV14|.
CASSQERLYSGNTIYF
>TRBJ2-1|15|TRBV14|.
CASSQAGGVYNEQFF
>TRBJ1-2|15|TRBV30|TRBD1
CAWSNVRGSDYGYTF
>TRBJ1-6|14|TRBV5-1|.
CASSSRADNSPLHF